The 2 T cell receptor beta chains given below trace back to one sample, sequenced in a study of cytomegalovirus exposure and HLA in healthy donors. A multiplex PCR was run with 60 Vbeta primers and 13 Jbeta primers. TCRdb's copy holds only in-frame clones and misses some; the assay was immunoSEQ multiplex PCR. The sample contains 100,000 to 120,000 clones, approximately 83% of which appear only once. What was sequenced was PBMCs. The receptors derive from a man aged 35 to 55 in good health and CMV-seronegative.

The rearrangement uses TRBV7-2 and TRBJ1-5, with 9 nucleotides matching TRBD1. The CDR3 contains 16 residues. Trimming at V came to 1 base and at J to 7 bases, leaving 8 bases not matched to a gene. Germline lookup yields CDR1 SGHTA and CDR2 FQGNSA. The CDR3 region is CASSLGGRQGGQPQHF. The CDR3 DNA reads as TGTGCCAGCAGCTTAGGGGGGAGACAGGGGGGCCAGCCCCAGCATTTT.

The rearrangement links TRBV11-2 to TRBJ1-1; a weak D match, TRBD1 (6 bases). Germline V gives CDR1 SGHAT, CDR2 FQNNGV. The CDR3 contains 14 residues. V dropped 4 bases and J dropped 1 base, with 10 bases sitting between them. The CDR3 DNA follows: TGTGCCAGCAGCTCTCGGACAGCGAACACTGAAGCTTTCTTT. Its protein product is CASSSRTANTEAFF.